The clone carrying this TCR beta chain occurred a few times. The sample comes from a study of blood T cell repertoires in COVID-19. Under the authors' procedure: Estimation of nucleated cell counts relied on the amplification of reference gene primers. Method: immunoSEQ multiplex PCR; TCRdb's copy keeps in-frame clones and lacks some. V, J and clone size are taken as reported in that table, and D and trimming were inferred from the DNA itself. The sample yields some 240,000 clones, roughly 89% seen once. V was pared by 4 bases and J by 5 bases, with 10 bases of the junction left unmatched. Germline V lookup: CDR1 MGHRA, CDR2 YSYEKL. The CDR3 is 15 amino acids.

Sample: peripheral blood. This receptor was obtained from a man between 60 and 75 years old who had recovered from COVID-19. V gene TRBV4-1 combines with J gene TRBJ2-7; 8 bases are shared with TRBD1. The DNA for the CDR3 is TGCGCCAGCAGCCGAAGACTCGGACAGGGCGACGAGCAGTACTTC. Translated, it gives CASSRRLGQGDEQYF.